This T cell receptor (beta chain) was sequenced in a study of T cell responses to AZD1222 COVID-19 vaccine. Worth noting for this clone: Its antigen is unknown.

Germline lookup yields CDR1 LNHDA and CDR2 SQIVND (reference sequence). Trimming took off 7 bases at V and 0 bases at J, with 12 bases between the two ends. CDR3 length: 14 amino acids. Here immunoSEQ multiplex PCR was the method, and the copy in TCRdb shows in-frame clones only, minus some. The repertoire consists of roughly 130,000 clones, with approximately 85% occurring once and the leading ten covering 15% to 20%. General study points: After two AZD1222 doses, spike-specific TCR breadth and depth rose versus day 0. Baseline serology detected seropositivity in only a handful of AZD1222 recipients.

The V call is TRBV19, the J call TRBJ1-1, with no clear D. This specimen was peripheral blood, taken on day 0 of MenACWY control vaccination. The clonotype originates from an adult in good health. The CDR3 loop reads CASKSLGLNTEAFF. CDR3 nucleotide sequence: TGTGCCAGTAAGTCCCTGGGGTTGAACACTGAAGCTTTCTTT.